Below are 22 T cell receptor beta chains sequenced from a single sample in a study of regulatory T cells in long-lasting Graves disease. The time point here: persistent/refractory GD, antithyroid drugs over 5 years with positive TRAb. The TCR library was made from RNA that had been extracted from PBMCs in TRIzol. Construction of TCR beta libraries relied on iRepertoire HTBI primers and on Arm-PCR targeting CDR3 regions. TCRdb reprocessed the multiplex PCR reads with MiXCR, giving one entry per CDR3 protein. Of 300,000 to 500,000 distinct CDR3 sequences listed, roughly 20% are singletons. The sequencing here drew on peripheral blood mononuclear cells (PBMCs), taken when the disease was refractory, from a patient treated with antithyroid drugs. The receptors originated from a female donor with Graves disease.

The chain combines TRBV7-9 with TRBJ2-4; TRBD2 is a possible D gene (6 bases). Germline loops: CDR1 SEHNR, CDR2 FQNEAQ (reference sequence). The ends were cut back, 4 bases at V and 8 bases at J, with 18 bases in the middle. CDR3 length: 15 amino acids. The CDR3 loop is CASSSGLFGEDIQYF. The CDR3 bases are TGTGCCAGCAGCTCGGGACTCTTCGGGGAAGACATTCAGTACTTC.

Concerning this clonotype itself: The junction shows a germline mismatch at one end, possibly a read error. The chain employs TRBV29-1 and TRBJ2-5; D may be TRBD1 or TRBD2 (5 bases each). The length of the CDR3 is 12 residues. CDR1 SQVTM and CDR2 ANQGSEA come from the germline V gene. The CDR3 coding sequence is TGCAGCGCCCGGGGCCTGGGAGAGATCCAGTACTTC. Protein product: CSARGLGEIQYF.

In this sample, this clonotype turned up a few times. The rearrangement joins TRBV19 to TRBJ2-4, with TRBD2 matching 7 bases. This CDR3 region has 15 residues. V lost 5 bases and J lost 0; bases outside the gene matches: 4. Germline lookup yields CDR1 LNHDA and CDR2 SQIVND (reference sequence). This CDR3 is CASSVLALAKNIQYF. The CDR3 bases are TGTGCCAGTAGTGTACTAGCGCTAGCCAAAAACATTCAGTACTTC.

V is TRBV12-3 or TRBV12-4 and J is TRBJ2-1, with D uncertain. The CDR3 length is 13 residues. V gave up 7 bases and J gave up 8 bases, with 15 bases separating them. CDR3 in DNA: TGTGCCAGCACCCTCTGGGGATCCGATGAGCAGTTCTTC. Amino acids: CASTLWGSDEQFF.

This chain uses TRBV19 with TRBJ1-5; D not certain. This CDR3 is built from 15 residues. CDR1 and CDR2 (germline): LNHDA, SQIVND (reference sequence). Deletions cut 3 bases from V and 3 bases from J, with 12 bases between. DNA for the CDR3: TGTGCCAGTAGTATGTACGCGGCAGACAATCAGCCCCAGCATTTT. It specifies CASSMYAADNQPQHF. The full variable domain, rest sourced from reference TRBV19 and TRBJ1-5, is DGGITQSPKYLFRKEGQNVTLSCEQNLNHDAMYWYRQDPGQGLRLIYYSQIVNDFQKGDIAEGYSVSREKKESFPLTVTSAQKNPTAFYLCASSMYAADNQPQHFGDGTRLSIL.

The chain uses TRBV5-1 and TRBJ1-2, with a weak D call TRBD1 (5 bases). Germline V gene lookup returns CDR1 SGHRS and CDR2 YFSETQ. Between the trimmed V and J ends, which lost 0 bases and 1 base, there was a span of 13 bases. The CDR3 loop spans 16 amino acids. The CDR3 DNA reads TGCGCCAGCAGCTTGGTAAACAGGAGAGATAACTATGGCTACACCTTC. Protein product: CASSLVNRRDNYGYTF.

This clonotype was found many times. The genes are TRBV28 and TRBJ2-2, with 9 bases identical to TRBD1. CDR3 length: 20 amino acids. The V gene's germline CDR1 is MDHEN and CDR2 SYDVKM. The trim removed 3 bases at V and 3 bases at J, leaving 17 bases unmatched. CDR3 DNA sequence: TGTGCCAGCAGTTTCCTAGCTCGGGACAGGGTGTGGGTGGACACCGGGGAGCTGTTTTTT. This codes for CASSFLARDRVWVDTGELFF.

This clonotype was counted between two and nine times. The V gene is TRBV5-6, the J gene TRBJ1-4; D is ambiguous. The V gene's germline CDR1 is SGHDT and CDR2 YYEEEE. V lost 4 bases and J lost 11, with 12 bases in between. This CDR3 region has 12 residues. CDR3: CASSLAFGKLFF. The CDR3 DNA follows: TGTGCCAGCAGCCTTGCGTTTGGGAAACTGTTTTTT.

J is TRBJ2-7 and V is TRBV27; 7 nucleotides line up with TRBD2. V lost 6 bases to trimming and J lost 5 bases; unmatched junction nucleotides: 10. There are 14 residues in the CDR3. The germline gives CDR1 MNHEY, CDR2 SMNVEV (reference sequence). The CDR3 here is CASRVQSAGDEQYF. The CDR3 coding sequence is TGTGCCAGCAGAGTACAGAGCGCGGGGGACGAGCAGTACTTC.

The V call is TRBV19, the J call TRBJ1-1, with TRBD1 identical over 8 bases. Germline CDR1 reads LNHDA; CDR2 reads SQIVND (reference sequence). The CDR3 has 14 amino acids. V was clipped by 6 bases and J by 4 bases; unmatched bases: 7. CDR3 amino acids: CASSRPDRGTEAFF. The CDR3 DNA reads as TGTGCCAGTAGCCGACCCGACAGGGGCACTGAAGCTTTCTTT.

This clonotype was seen repeatedly, ten times or more. This chain joins TRBV20-1 and TRBJ2-5; D gene unclear. Germline V gene lookup returns CDR1 DFQATT and CDR2 SNEGSKA (reference sequence). The V and J ends lost 6 bases and 0 bases respectively, with 11 bases between them. The CDR3 is 13 residues long. The CDR3 sequence is CSATEMYQETQYF. The CDR3 DNA follows: TGCAGTGCAACGGAGATGTACCAAGAGACCCAGTACTTC.

In this sample, this clonotype turned up a few times. The J gene is TRBJ1-1, the V gene TRBV10-3, with 8 positions matching TRBD1. The CDR3 sequence is 13 residues long. The ends lost 7 bases at V and 5 bases at J; junction bases unmatched: 6. Per the germline V gene, CDR1 is ENHRY and CDR2 is SYGVKD. CDR3 nucleotides: TGTGCCATCAAGACAGGGGTGGGTACTGAAGCTTTCTTT. This codes for CAIKTGVGTEAFF.

The sample holds many counts of this clonotype. The chain couples TRBV20-1 to TRBJ2-5, with TRBD1 matching 7 bases. V lost 5 bases to trimming and J lost 4 bases; unmatched junction nucleotides: 7. The CDR3 spans 13 residues. CDR1 and CDR2 (germline): DFQATT, SNEGSKA (reference sequence). CDR3 sequence reads: CSAPGQRIETQYF. The CDR3 DNA follows: TGCAGTGCTCCGGGACAGAGAATAGAGACCCAGTACTTC.

The rearrangement joins TRBV4-1 to TRBJ1-2, with D hard to call. The germline V and J ends were trimmed by 3 bases and 3 bases, with 8 bases remaining between them. Germline-derived CDR1 and CDR2 are MGHRA and YSYEKL. This CDR3 comprises 13 residues. The CDR3: CASSHHSYYGYTF. CDR3 DNA: TGCGCCAGCAGCCACCATTCTTACTATGGCTACACCTTC.

This clonotype was picked up many times. The CDR3 DNA reads as TGTGCCAGCACGTCAGGACGGGCCCAGTACTTC. This codes for CASTSGRAQYF. The chain combines TRBV2 with TRBJ2-5; D gene unclear. V shed 7 bases and J shed 9 bases, with 12 bases lying between them. Germline V gene sequence: CDR1 SNHLY, CDR2 FYNNEI. This CDR3 has 11 amino acids. Using reference TRBV2 and TRBJ2-5 for the parts outside the CDR3, the full variable domain is EPEVTQTPSHQVTQMGQEVILRCVPISNHLYFYWYRQILGQKVEFLVSFYNNEISEKSEIFDDQFSVERPDGSNFTLKIRSTKLEDSAMYFCASTSGRAQYFGPGTRLLVL.

This clonotype showed up many times. V usage is TRBV12-3 or TRBV12-4 and J usage is TRBJ2-5; unclear D gene. The CDR3 runs to 13 residues. Trimming removed 4 bases from V and 4 bases from J, with 10 bases in between. CDR3 residues: CASSSLERETQYF. The CDR3 DNA sequence: TGTGCCAGCAGTTCTTTAGAAAGAGAGACCCAGTACTTC.

There are many counts of this clonotype. J is TRBJ2-2 and V is TRBV27, with TRBD1 matching 10 bases. V shed 4 bases, J shed 9 bases, and the junction held 5 bases outside the gene matches. The CDR3 sequence is 14 residues long. Germline V gene sequence: CDR1 MNHEY, CDR2 SMNVEV (reference sequence). CDR3 DNA: TGTGCCAGCAGTTGGGGACAGGGGTTCCGGGAGCTGTTTTTT. The encoded protein is CASSWGQGFRELFF.

This clonotype was counted ten times or more. The chain recombines TRBV7-2 with TRBJ2-5; 10 nucleotides agree with TRBD1. From germline, CDR1 is SGHTA and CDR2 FQGNSA. The CDR3 has 15 amino acids. V was pared by 0 bases and J by 3 bases, with 1 base of the junction left unmatched. The CDR3 region has the DNA TGTGCCAGCAGCTTAGCGACAGGGGGCGAAGAGACCCAGTACTTC. Protein product: CASSLATGGEETQYF. Variable domain in full (rest from reference TRBV7-2 and TRBJ2-5): GAGVSQSPSNKVTEKGKDVELRCDPISGHTALYWYRQSLGQGLEFLIYFQGNSAPDKSGLPSDRFSAERTGGSVSTLTIQRTQQEDSAVYLCASSLATGGEETQYFGPGTRLLVL.

This clonotype has only a few counts. V is TRBV7-2 and J is TRBJ2-7; D not resolved. CDR3 length: 15 residues. V was cut by 2 bases and J by 6 bases, with 17 bases left in between. Germline assignment: CDR1 SGHTA and CDR2 FQGNSA. CDR3 in amino acids: CASSLSWPSTGEQYF. In DNA form, the CDR3 reads TGTGCCAGCAGCTTAAGCTGGCCTTCGACGGGCGAGCAGTACTTC.

The J gene is TRBJ2-1, the V gene TRBV28; D possibly corresponds to TRBD2 (5 bases). The germline V gene has CDR1 MDHEN and CDR2 SYDVKM. The CDR3 is made up of 15 amino acids. Trimming stripped 4 bases from V and 1 base from J, with 11 bases between. CDR3 sequence reads: CASSSGIRSYNEQFF. DNA for the CDR3: TGTGCCAGCAGTTCCGGGATCAGGTCCTACAATGAGCAGTTCTTC.

The rearrangement joins TRBV28 to TRBJ2-7, with TRBD2 identical over 12 bases. V lost 7 bases and J lost 0; bases outside the gene matches: 19. CDR3 length equals 20 residues. CDR1 is MDHEN, CDR2 SYDVKM, per germline. CDR3 nucleotide sequence: TGTGCCAGCACCACTTCGGGGGGCCTCGGGACTAGCGGGTCCTCCTACGAGCAGTACTTC. Translated, it gives CASTTSGGLGTSGSSYEQYF.

This clonotype has only a few counts. The chain recombines TRBV14 with TRBJ2-7; D is unclear. The CDR3 has 15 amino acids. Germline V gene sequence: CDR1 SGHDN, CDR2 FVKESK. V was clipped by 0 bases and J by 4 bases, with 13 bases between them. The DNA of the CDR3 is TGTGCCAGCAGCCAAGAGAGTGTGAGACCTTACGAGCAGTACTTC. Amino acid sequence: CASSQESVRPYEQYF.